This is a list of T cell receptor beta chains from one sample in a study of shared clonotypes between healthy human individuals. Using immunoSEQ multiplex PCR, the repertoire was profiled, and TCRdb retains in-frame clones only, with some absent. The data contain approximately 1,500,000 clones, 95% to 99% of them singletons. Sample: naive CD4+ T cells sorted from blood. These receptors all come from a man younger than 45 in good health. Each CDR3 is given with its conserved first and last residue. Each record gives: J gene, D gene, V gene, clone size, CDR3 DNA, CDR3 protein. The D gene is left open where the match is weak. The size of a clone is reported for some rows only, either as once, few or many, or as a class for expanded clones.

j_call: TRBJ2-3; d_call: -; v_call: TRBV10-1; clone_size: -; cdr3_nt: TGCGCCAGCAGTGAGGGCCTAGCGCAATGGGAAGATACGCAGTATTTT; cdr3_aa: CASSEGLAQWEDTQYF
j_call: TRBJ1-1; d_call: -; v_call: TRBV27; clone_size: once; cdr3_nt: TGTGCCAGCAGTTTATCTCCAGCGGGGTCTACTGAAGCTTTCTTT; cdr3_aa: CASSLSPAGSTEAFF
j_call: TRBJ2-2; d_call: TRBD2; v_call: TRBV19; clone_size: -; cdr3_nt: TGTGCCAGTAGTCTCGTACGGGCTAGCGGGATGGCCCGCACCGGGGAGCTGTTTTTT; cdr3_aa: CASSLVRASGMARTGELFF
j_call: TRBJ2-3; d_call: TRBD2; v_call: TRBV5-1; clone_size: -; cdr3_nt: TGCGCCAGCAGCGGTGGGACTAGCGGTTACACAGATACGCAGTATTTT; cdr3_aa: CASSGGTSGYTDTQYF
j_call: TRBJ2-7; d_call: -; v_call: TRBV5-6; clone_size: -; cdr3_nt: TGTGCCAGCAGCGAATTAGCGAGGGGAAATTACGAGCAGTACTTC; cdr3_aa: CASSELARGNYEQYF
j_call: TRBJ2-2; d_call: -; v_call: TRBV7-2; clone_size: once; cdr3_nt: TGTGCCAGCAGCAGTCTTCCCGGGGAGCTGTTTTTT; cdr3_aa: CASSSLPGELFF
j_call: TRBJ2-3; d_call: -; v_call: TRBV7-7; clone_size: once; cdr3_nt: TGTGCCAGCAGCTTAACCCCTGGCGCTACGCAGTATTTT; cdr3_aa: CASSLTPGATQYF
j_call: TRBJ2-5; d_call: -; v_call: TRBV7-3; clone_size: -; cdr3_nt: TGTGCCAGCAGCTTAAAGTCGGAAGAGACCCAGTACTTC; cdr3_aa: CASSLKSEETQYF
j_call: TRBJ2-4; d_call: -; v_call: TRBV5-8; clone_size: -; cdr3_nt: TGTGCCAGCAGCTTGGCGACGGGACACCTAGCCAAAAACATTCAGTACTTC; cdr3_aa: CASSLATGHLAKNIQYF
j_call: TRBJ2-3; d_call: -; v_call: TRBV18; clone_size: once; cdr3_nt: TGTGCCAGCTCACGAGAACTCACAGATACGCAGTATTTT; cdr3_aa: CASSRELTDTQYF
j_call: TRBJ1-1; d_call: TRBD1; v_call: TRBV7-9; clone_size: -; cdr3_nt: TGTGCCAGCAGCACGACAGGGGTTTTGAACACTGAAGCTTTCTTT; cdr3_aa: CASSTTGVLNTEAFF
j_call: TRBJ2-1; d_call: TRBD2; v_call: TRBV28; clone_size: -; cdr3_nt: TGTGCCAGCAGTCGAACTAGCGGGAGGGTCCATGAGCAGTTCTTC; cdr3_aa: CASSRTSGRVHEQFF
j_call: TRBJ2-7; d_call: -; v_call: TRBV18; clone_size: -; cdr3_nt: TGTGCCAGCTCACCAACTAGCTACGAGCAGTACTTC; cdr3_aa: CASSPTSYEQYF
j_call: TRBJ1-5; d_call: -; v_call: TRBV18; clone_size: -; cdr3_nt: TGTGCCAGCTCACCGGCCGGCCCTAATAGCAATCAGCCCCAGCATTTT; cdr3_aa: CASSPAGPNSNQPQHF
j_call: TRBJ2-3; d_call: TRBD2; v_call: TRBV7-3; clone_size: -; cdr3_nt: TGTGCCAGCAGCTTAGTGGCGGGAGGGGATACGCAGTATTTT; cdr3_aa: CASSLVAGGDTQYF
j_call: TRBJ2-1; d_call: TRBD1; v_call: TRBV28; clone_size: -; cdr3_nt: TGTGCCAGCAGGCCTGGGACAGGGAGGCGGAATGAGCAGTTCTTC; cdr3_aa: CASRPGTGRRNEQFF
j_call: TRBJ1-5; d_call: TRBD1; v_call: TRBV4-1; clone_size: -; cdr3_nt: TGCGCCAGCAGCCAGGGAACAGGGGCGGGCAATCAGCCCCAGCATTTT; cdr3_aa: CASSQGTGAGNQPQHF
j_call: TRBJ2-5; d_call: -; v_call: TRBV7-6; clone_size: -; cdr3_nt: TGTGCCAGCAGCTGGAGGGTGCGGGAGACCCAGTACTTC; cdr3_aa: CASSWRVRETQYF
j_call: TRBJ2-1; d_call: -; v_call: TRBV20-1; clone_size: -; cdr3_nt: TGCAGTGCTCCAGGGTACAATGAGCAGTTCTTC; cdr3_aa: CSAPGYNEQFF
j_call: TRBJ2-1; d_call: -; v_call: TRBV7-9; clone_size: -; cdr3_nt: TGTGCCAGCAGCTCGGACGATCACAATGAGCAGTTCTTC; cdr3_aa: CASSSDDHNEQFF
j_call: TRBJ2-1; d_call: TRBD2; v_call: TRBV2; clone_size: -; cdr3_nt: TGTGCCAGCAGTGCCAGCGGGAACTACAATGAGCAGTTCTTC; cdr3_aa: CASSASGNYNEQFF
j_call: TRBJ2-7; d_call: TRBD2; v_call: TRBV4-3; clone_size: -; cdr3_nt: TGCGCCAGCAGCCAAGATCGTCTAGCGGGAGGGTACGAGCAGTACTTC; cdr3_aa: CASSQDRLAGGYEQYF
j_call: TRBJ2-6; d_call: -; v_call: TRBV7-2; clone_size: -; cdr3_nt: TGTGCCAGCAGCTTAGTCGGAGGGGTAGGGGCCAACGTCCTGACTTTC; cdr3_aa: CASSLVGGVGANVLTF
j_call: TRBJ2-7; d_call: TRBD2; v_call: TRBV5-7; clone_size: -; cdr3_nt: TGTGCCAGCAGCTTGTCTGCGGGAGGGTTCTCCTACGAGCAGTACTTC; cdr3_aa: CASSLSAGGFSYEQYF
j_call: TRBJ2-6; d_call: -; v_call: TRBV18; clone_size: -; cdr3_nt: TGTGCCAGCTCACCTGGGGCGGGAAATTCTGGGGCCAACGTCCTGACTTTC; cdr3_aa: CASSPGAGNSGANVLTF
j_call: TRBJ2-2; d_call: TRBD2; v_call: TRBV5-4; clone_size: once; cdr3_nt: TGTGCCAGCAGCCACCCATCCCGTACTAGCGGAGCGAACACCGGGGAGCTGTTTTTT; cdr3_aa: CASSHPSRTSGANTGELFF
j_call: TRBJ1-1; d_call: -; v_call: TRBV29-1; clone_size: -; cdr3_nt: TGCAGCGTTGCCCCCGGTTGGGGAATGAACACTGAAGCTTTCTTT; cdr3_aa: CSVAPGWGMNTEAFF
j_call: TRBJ2-5; d_call: -; v_call: TRBV7-2; clone_size: -; cdr3_nt: TGTGCCAGCAACGGACAGAGCCAAGAGACCCAGTACTTC; cdr3_aa: CASNGQSQETQYF
j_call: TRBJ2-2; d_call: -; v_call: TRBV28; clone_size: -; cdr3_nt: TGTGCCAGCAGTAATCGGGGCGGCACCGGGGAGCTGTTTTTT; cdr3_aa: CASSNRGGTGELFF
j_call: TRBJ2-6; d_call: -; v_call: TRBV5-1; clone_size: -; cdr3_nt: TGCGCCAGCACCCTCGGGAACAGGGATTCTGGGGCCAACGTCCTGACTTTC; cdr3_aa: CASTLGNRDSGANVLTF
j_call: TRBJ2-5; d_call: -; v_call: TRBV11-3; clone_size: -; cdr3_nt: TGTGCCAGCAGACAATCACAGGGCGGAGAAGAGACCCAGTACTTC; cdr3_aa: CASRQSQGGEETQYF
j_call: TRBJ2-7; d_call: -; v_call: TRBV18; clone_size: -; cdr3_nt: TGTGCCAGCTCACCTCAGATTGCCTTATCCCACGAGCAGTACTTC; cdr3_aa: CASSPQIALSHEQYF
j_call: TRBJ2-7; d_call: -; v_call: TRBV5-1; clone_size: -; cdr3_nt: TGCGCCAGCAGCTTGGCCTCTCCTGGGGCCCACTCGGGGCAGTACTTC; cdr3_aa: CASSLASPGAHSGQYF
j_call: TRBJ2-7; d_call: -; v_call: TRBV5-1; clone_size: -; cdr3_nt: TGCGCCAGCAGGGGAGGCACCTACGAGCAGTACTTC; cdr3_aa: CASRGGTYEQYF
j_call: TRBJ2-3; d_call: -; v_call: TRBV6-5; clone_size: -; cdr3_nt: TGTGCCAGCAGCCCCCCCGGTACAGGGGATACGCAGTATTTT; cdr3_aa: CASSPPGTGDTQYF
j_call: TRBJ1-4; d_call: -; v_call: TRBV30; clone_size: -; cdr3_nt: TGTGCCTGGACTCCCCGGACGGAAAAACTGTTTTTT; cdr3_aa: CAWTPRTEKLFF
j_call: TRBJ2-2; d_call: TRBD2; v_call: TRBV15; clone_size: -; cdr3_nt: TGTGCCACCAGCCATAGCGGGAGAGTCGCCGGGGAGCTGTTTTTT; cdr3_aa: CATSHSGRVAGELFF